This record covers a single TCR beta chain. The data originate from a study of cytomegalovirus exposure and HLA in healthy donors. V shed 4 bases and J 11 bases; nucleotides not matched to a gene: 8. This CDR3 spans 14 amino acids. The germline CDR1 and CDR2 sequences are SGHDT and YYEEEE. PCR employed 60 Vbeta and 13 Jbeta primers. Sequencing was performed with immunoSEQ multiplex PCR; in TCRdb, only in-frame clones are kept and a portion is missing. This sample's table reports about 130,000 clones. The receptor's source is a woman aged 55-69 years in good health and CMV-seronegative. The chain couples TRBV5-6 to TRBJ2-1, with 11 positions matching TRBD2. Sequencing used PBMCs. The CDR3 loop is CASSPGASGGQQFF. The CDR3 DNA follows: TGTGCCAGCAGCCCTGGGGCTAGCGGGGGGCAGCAGTTCTTC.